This record looks at one T cell receptor (beta chain) sequence and its context. Its antigen is currently unknown. The data originate from a study of cytomegalovirus exposure and HLA in healthy donors. Overall study context: Among the 300 to 500 genotyped donors, more than 70% were placed in the Caucasian-associated ancestry cluster.

V was trimmed by 8 bases and J by 4 bases, leaving 15 bases between them. The CDR3 has 13 amino acids. Germline V gene data show CDR1 as SNHLY and CDR2 as FYNNEI. Whole-study results and caveats: According to the study, roughly 180 TCR beta chains were cytomegalovirus-associated. Roughly uniform sequencing depth across donors was assumed, possibly incorrectly.

13 Jbeta primers and 60 Vbeta primers were used for the PCR. Profiling relied on immunoSEQ multiplex PCR, and the TCRdb table lists in-frame clones only, not all of them. Recorded for this sample: over 100,000 clones. The chain uses TRBV2 and TRBJ2-7, with D possibly being TRBD2 (5 bases). The sample consisted of PBMCs. This clonotype was obtained from a young man in good health and CMV-seronegative. The CDR3 DNA reads as TGTGCCAGCGGAGAAGTAGCGAGATACGAGCAGTACTTC. It yields the protein CASGEVARYEQYF.